These 3 T cell receptor beta chains share one sample of origin, sequenced in a study of identical twins. TCRdb independently ran MiXCR on the 5' RACE reads; one entry per CDR3 protein. The sample contains hundreds of thousands of distinct CDR3 sequences, more than 9% of which appear only once. The data also belong to a second study, concerning yellow fever vaccine responses in identical twins.

Sequenced input: PBMCs. These receptor sequences come from a woman aged 18-30 years in good health.

This clonotype was recorded a few times. This sequence joins TRBV6-1 and TRBJ2-1; 11 bases line up with TRBD2. The germline V gene encodes CDR1 MNHNS and CDR2 SASEGT. CDR3 length equals 16 residues. The junction had 7 bases not matched to a gene; V was cut back by 5 bases and J by 4 bases. CDR3: CASSKRTSGGYNEQFF. Here the CDR3 DNA reads TGTGCCAGCAGTAAGCGAACTAGCGGGGGTTACAATGAGCAGTTCTTC.

This clonotype was found a few times. The gene calls are TRBV10-1 and TRBJ1-4; D uncertain. The CDR3 extends over 13 amino acids. Trimming took 4 bases from V and 7 from J, leaving 10 bases between them. CDR1 is WNHNN, CDR2 SYGVQD, per germline (reference sequence). CDR3 sequence: CASSGSVVEKLFF. The CDR3 nucleotides read TGCGCCAGCAGTGGAAGCGTTGTTGAAAAACTGTTTTTT.

The sample holds a few counts of this clonotype. This chain joins TRBV7-2 and TRBJ2-5, with 8 nucleotides matching TRBD1. CDR3 size: 15 residues. The germline CDR1 and CDR2 sequences are SGHTA and FQGNSA. The V gene end was trimmed by 1 base and the J gene end by 3 bases; junction bases not matched to a gene: 4. The CDR3 DNA is TGTGCCAGCAGCTTAGTTCGGACAGGGAAAGAGACCCAGTACTTC. This sequence encodes CASSLVRTGKETQYF. The full variable domain, with the rest looked up from reference TRBV7-2 and TRBJ2-5, is GAGVSQSPSNKVTEKGKDVELRCDPISGHTALYWYRQSLGQGLEFLIYFQGNSAPDKSGLPSDRFSAERTGGSVSTLTIQRTQQEDSAVYLCASSLVRTGKETQYFGPGTRLLVL.